The rows below give T cell receptor beta chains drawn from one sample of a study of neoadjuvant anti-PD-1 for oral cavity cancer. TCRdb's table, derived via immunoSEQ multiplex PCR, lists solely in-frame clones and lacks some. This table has 15,000 or so clones, approximately 71% appearing once. This sample comprised PBMCs, obtained before nivolumab (anti-PD-1) treatment. These TCRs come from a person between 40 and 85 years old with oral cavity squamous cell carcinoma. Both conserved end residues are part of each CDR3. The D gene is left open where the match is weak. Rows give clone size only sometimes, using once, few, many, or a class for an expanded clone.

clone size | J gene | D gene | V gene | CDR3 protein | CDR3 DNA
. | TRBJ2-3 | . | TRBV30 | CARGKTAARTDTQYF | TGTGCTAGGGGGAAGACAGCCGCCCGCACAGATACGCAGTATTTT
. | TRBJ1-2 | . | TRBV19 | CASSISGQGRFGYGYTF | TGTGCCAGTAGTATCTCGGGGCAGGGCCGGTTTGGGTATGGCTACACCTTC
few | TRBJ2-7 | TRBD2 | TRBV2 | CASSATRLAPSYEQYF | TGTGCCAGCAGTGCTACGCGACTAGCCCCCTCCTACGAGCAGTACTTC
. | TRBJ1-1 | TRBD1 | TRBV6-5 | CASSRQGNTEAFF | TGTGCCAGCAGTCGACAGGGAAACACTGAAGCTTTCTTT
. | TRBJ2-7 | TRBD2 | TRBV4-1 | CASSRGRGLAGGVEYEQYF | TGCGCCAGCAGCCGGGGGAGGGGACTAGCGGGAGGAGTGGAATACGAGCAGTACTTC
. | TRBJ1-6 | . | TRBV4-2 | CASSQESGTNSPLHF | TGTGCCAGCAGCCAAGAGTCTGGAACGAATTCACCCCTCCACTTT
few | TRBJ1-6 | . | TRBV10-3 | CAISEEGSYNSPLHF | TGTGCCATCAGTGAGGAGGGGTCCTATAATTCACCCCTCCACTTT
once | TRBJ2-5 | . | TRBV5-1 | CASSLGGIRYETQYF | TGCGCCAGCAGCTTGGGTGGAATAAGATACGAGACCCAGTACTTC
. | TRBJ2-2 | TRBD1 | TRBV5-5 | CASRSTGGRRSVAPAGELFF | TGTGCCAGCAGATCGACAGGGGGGCGTAGATCGGTAGCTCCGGCCGGGGAGCTGTTTTTT
. | TRBJ1-1 | . | TRBV11-2 | CASSFAWLDTEAFF | TGTGCCAGCAGCTTCGCATGGTTGGACACTGAAGCTTTCTTT
. | TRBJ2-6 | . | TRBV2 | CASTDERAGANVLTF | TGTGCCAGCACTGACGAGAGGGCAGGGGCCAACGTCCTGACTTTC
. | TRBJ1-1 | . | TRBV13 | CASTMQHAEAFF | TGTGCCAGCACGATGCAGCACGCTGAAGCTTTCTTT
. | TRBJ1-2 | . | TRBV9 | CASSGQNRRNYGYTF | TGTGCCAGCAGCGGACAAAATCGGAGAAACTATGGCTACACCTTC
. | TRBJ1-5 | . | TRBV2 | CASSERGSNQPQHF | TGTGCCAGCAGTGAAAGGGGTAGCAATCAGCCCCAGCATTTT
once | TRBJ2-2 | . | TRBV15 | CATSRERVGELFF | TGTGCCACCAGCAGAGAAAGGGTCGGGGAGCTGTTTTTT
few | TRBJ2-3 | . | TRBV6-1 | CASPEAAGGADTQYF | TGTGCCAGCCCAGAAGCGGCCGGGGGCGCAGATACGCAGTATTTT
. | TRBJ1-2 | . | TRBV11-2 | CASSPDSSLYGYTF | TGTGCCAGCAGCCCCGACAGCTCGCTCTATGGCTACACCTTC
. | TRBJ2-1 | TRBD2 | TRBV13 | CASSSTFLWREGRSGRNEQFF | TGTGCCAGCAGCTCCACCTTCCTTTGGCGGGAGGGCCGATCAGGGAGGAATGAGCAGTTCTTC
. | TRBJ1-4 | TRBD1 | TRBV5-4 | CASSKTGGNEKLFF | TGTGCCAGCAGCAAAACAGGGGGTAATGAAAAACTGTTTTTT
. | TRBJ2-1 | TRBD1 | TRBV27 | CASSLGTGGGNEQFF | TGTGCCAGCAGTCTGGGGACAGGAGGGGGCAATGAGCAGTTCTTC
few | TRBJ2-7 | . | TRBV2 | CASSFWTAYEQYF | TGTGCCAGCAGCTTCTGGACTGCCTACGAGCAGTACTTC
. | TRBJ1-1 | TRBD1 | TRBV30 | CAWRARGMNTEAFF | TGTGCCTGGAGAGCCAGGGGGATGAACACTGAAGCTTTCTTT
. | TRBJ2-3 | TRBD1 | TRBV7-3 | CASSFGTGADTQYF | TGTGCCAGCAGCTTCGGGACAGGGGCAGATACGCAGTATTTT
. | TRBJ2-1 | TRBD2 | TRBV19 | CASSPKFLAGATSSYNEQFF | TGTGCCAGTAGCCCCAAATTCCTAGCGGGAGCCACGAGCTCCTACAATGAGCAGTTCTTC
once | TRBJ2-1 | TRBD2 | TRBV2 | CASRGTGTSGYNEQFF | TGTGCCAGCAGAGGGACCGGGACTAGCGGATACAATGAGCAGTTCTTC
few | TRBJ1-1 | . | TRBV6-5 | CASSFGLNTEAFF | TGTGCCAGCAGCTTCGGATTAAACACTGAAGCTTTCTTT
. | TRBJ1-2 | TRBD1 | TRBV5-5 | CASSLGDSYGYTF | TGTGCCAGCAGCTTGGGGGACAGCTATGGCTACACCTTC
. | TRBJ2-5 | . | TRBV2 | CASSELGLPGETQYF | TGTGCCAGCAGTGAATTGGGTTTGCCCGGCGAGACCCAGTACTTC
. | TRBJ2-5 | TRBD1 | TRBV5-5 | CASSSGQVPETQYF | TGTGCCAGCAGCTCCGGACAGGTTCCAGAGACCCAGTACTTC
. | TRBJ2-7 | . | TRBV5-5 | CASSWDGYEQYF | TGTGCCAGCAGCTGGGACGGATACGAGCAGTACTTC
. | TRBJ1-4 | . | TRBV6-5 | CASSSGRGGNEKLFF | TGTGCCAGCAGTTCCGGTCGAGGGGGAAATGAAAAACTGTTTTTT
. | TRBJ2-1 | . | TRBV4-1 | CASSQVPAAYNEQFF | TGCGCCAGCAGCCAAGTTCCCGCCGCTTACAATGAGCAGTTCTTC
. | TRBJ1-3 | . | TRBV21-1 | CASSLGGGLPGNTIYF | TGTGCCAGCAGCCTAGGCGGGGGGCTACCTGGAAACACCATATATTTT
few | TRBJ2-2 | TRBD2 | TRBV2 | CASSEGIGRAYTGELFF | TGTGCCAGCAGTGAAGGAATCGGGAGGGCCTACACCGGGGAGCTGTTTTTT
. | TRBJ2-7 | . | TRBV28 | CASSPPLGRAYEQYF | TGTGCCAGCAGCCCTCCCTTGGGGCGGGCCTACGAGCAGTACTTC
. | TRBJ2-3 | TRBD1 | TRBV6-5 | CAGRQGTWDTQYF | TGTGCCGGAAGACAGGGGACATGGGATACGCAGTATTTT
. | TRBJ1-2 | . | TRBV27 | CASSSLWGNYGYTF | TGTGCCAGCAGTAGCCTTTGGGGAAACTATGGCTACACCTTC
. | TRBJ1-2 | TRBD1 | TRBV10-3 | CAISPGTGNYGYTF | TGTGCCATCAGTCCGGGGACAGGGAACTATGGCTACACCTTC